This paragraph reports one TCR beta chain. CDR3 length: 19 residues. The ends lost 1 base at V and 3 bases at J; junction bases unmatched: 13. CDR1 SGHTA and CDR2 FQGNSA come from the germline V gene. This specimen comes from a study of blood T cell repertoires in COVID-19. On the study more broadly: Donors in the United States, Italy and Spain gave samples during acute or convalescent COVID-19. PBMCs, B-cell-depleted T cells, or T cells provided the cDNA or gDNA that made up the material.

In the original workflow: For nucleated cells, counts were estimated from reference gene primer amplification. Generated by immunoSEQ multiplex PCR, the TCRdb table keeps only in-frame clones and is missing some. The DNA was the basis for D and trimming; V, J and clone size are from that table. The table shows 200,000 to 250,000 clones, with approximately 85% occurring only once. The specimen was peripheral blood. The sequence was obtained from a woman in her seventies with acute or convalescent COVID-19. The chain is built from TRBV7-2 and TRBJ1-4; 8 bases are shared with TRBD1. The DNA of the CDR3 is TGTGCCAGCAGCTTAGAGGGTAATGTCGTGGGACAGGCTAATGAAAAACTGTTTTTT. It yields the protein CASSLEGNVVGQANEKLFF.